These T cell receptor beta chains were read from a single sample in a study of blood T cell repertoires in COVID-19. Method: immunoSEQ multiplex PCR; TCRdb's copy keeps in-frame clones and lacks some. The table includes fewer than 150,000 clones, approximately 80% detected once. The specimen sequenced was PBMCs or T cells enriched from blood (not recorded which). These receptors all stem from a woman between 18 and 29 years old who had been exposed to COVID-19. CDR3s include the opening cysteine and the closing phenylalanine or tryptophan. D genes are given only for firm matches. Not all rows give a size; the values are once, few, many and, for expanded clones, a class.

D gene	V gene	J gene	clone size	CDR3 protein	CDR3 DNA
.	TRBV7-8	TRBJ1-1	.	CASSLDSKAFF	TGTGCCAGCAGCCTAGACTCGAAAGCTTTCTTT
TRBD1	TRBV10-3	TRBJ2-5	once	CAIRPGTEKETQYF	TGTGCCATCAGACCAGGGACAGAAAAAGAGACCCAGTACTTC
.	TRBV28	TRBJ1-1	.	CASSFQGRGNAEAFF	TGTGCCAGCAGTTTTCAGGGGAGGGGAAACGCTGAAGCTTTCTTT
TRBD2	TRBV7-7	TRBJ2-5	.	CASSLLAGVQETQYF	TGTGCCAGCAGCTTATTGGCGGGAGTCCAAGAGACCCAGTACTTC
.	TRBV2	TRBJ1-6	.	CASSETGTHSPLHF	TGTGCCAGCAGTGAGACAGGCACCCATTCACCCCTCCACTTT
.	TRBV9	TRBJ2-3	.	CASSVAPSLTDTQYF	TGTGCCAGCAGCGTAGCCCCTAGCTTAACAGATACGCAGTATTTT
TRBD2	TRBV30	TRBJ2-7	.	CAWSVGGNEQYF	TGTGCCTGGAGTGTCGGGGGGAACGAGCAGTACTTC
TRBD2	TRBV5-1	TRBJ2-1	.	CASSRGLADNSYNEQFF	TGCGCCAGCAGCCGCGGACTAGCGGACAACTCCTACAATGAGCAGTTCTTC
TRBD1	TRBV28	TRBJ2-7	.	CASSSPGQGAPREQYF	TGTGCCAGCAGTTCGCCGGGACAGGGGGCCCCGCGGGAGCAGTACTTC
.	TRBV7-3	TRBJ1-1	.	CASSLRRESEAFF	TGTGCCAGCAGCTTAAGGCGGGAGAGTGAAGCTTTCTTT
TRBD1	TRBV7-9	TRBJ1-1	once	CASSFVGQGRGNTEAFF	TGTGCCAGCAGCTTCGTAGGACAGGGACGGGGGAACACTGAAGCTTTCTTT
TRBD2	TRBV10-2	TRBJ2-1	.	CASGGLAGGPHEQFF	TGCGCCAGCGGGGGACTAGCGGGAGGGCCCCATGAGCAGTTCTTC
TRBD1	TRBV2	TRBJ2-7	.	CASSESGGVSYEQYF	TGTGCCAGCAGTGAATCAGGGGGTGTTTCCTACGAGCAGTACTTC
TRBD2	TRBV7-9	TRBJ2-1	.	CASSFGLDAGFF	TGTGCCAGCAGCTTTGGACTAGACGCAGGGTTCTTC
.	TRBV2	TRBJ1-5	.	CASRPALGGQRGHSSNQPQHF	TGTGCCAGCAGGCCAGCCCTGGGAGGACAGCGGGGACACTCTAGCAATCAGCCCCAGCATTTT
.	TRBV15	TRBJ1-1	.	CATSRNSMNTEAFF	TGTGCCACCAGCAGAAACAGTATGAACACTGAAGCTTTCTTT
.	TRBV7-9	TRBJ2-3	.	CASSPRRSTDTQYF	TGTGCCAGCAGTCCCCGGCGGAGCACAGATACGCAGTATTTT
.	TRBV27	TRBJ2-7	.	CASSPTPRLGPYEQYF	TGTGCCAGCAGTCCTACACCCAGACTAGGGCCCTACGAGCAGTACTTC
TRBD1	TRBV27	TRBJ2-7	.	CASSFRTGGNSYEQYF	TGTGCCAGCAGTTTCCGGACAGGGGGTAACTCCTACGAGCAGTACTTC
TRBD1	TRBV28	TRBJ2-7	.	CASSSSGQRYEQYF	TGTGCCAGCAGTTCCTCGGGACAGAGGTACGAGCAGTACTTC
.	TRBV7-2	TRBJ2-7	.	CASSLARTTTYEQYF	TGTGCCAGCAGCTTAGCGCGGACAACGACCTACGAGCAGTACTTC
TRBD2	TRBV9	TRBJ2-1	once	CASSAGLGTYNEQFF	TGTGCCAGCAGCGCCGGACTAGGGACCTACAATGAGCAGTTCTTC
.	TRBV30	TRBJ2-7	.	CAFQGGGYEQYF	TGTGCCTTCCAGGGAGGCGGCTACGAGCAGTACTTC
TRBD2	TRBV4-1	TRBJ2-1	.	CASSQDAAGGPGNEQFF	TGCGCCAGCAGCCAAGATGCGGCGGGAGGGCCGGGGAATGAGCAGTTCTTC
TRBD2	TRBV10-3	TRBJ2-7	.	CAISELPGGRVKSEQYF	TGTGCCATCAGTGAGTTGCCAGGAGGGAGGGTTAAAAGCGAGCAGTACTTC
TRBD2	TRBV9	TRBJ2-7	.	CASSVVPSGFYEQYF	TGTGCCAGCAGCGTAGTACCTAGCGGCTTCTACGAGCAGTACTTC
.	TRBV7-2	TRBJ2-7	.	CASSLKADGNYEQYF	TGTGCCAGCAGCTTAAAAGCGGACGGCAACTACGAGCAGTACTTC
.	TRBV7-3	TRBJ1-1	.	CASRLQEGTEAFF	TGTGCCAGCAGGCTTCAAGAGGGCACTGAAGCTTTCTTT
TRBD2	TRBV4-3	TRBJ2-1	.	CASSRAGTSGISSYNEQFF	TGCGCCAGCAGCCGGGCCGGGACTAGCGGGATTTCCTCCTACAATGAGCAGTTCTTC
TRBD2	TRBV30	TRBJ2-7	.	CAWSEGTVAGGPYEQYF	TGTGCCTGGAGTGAAGGGACGGTAGCGGGAGGGCCCTACGAGCAGTACTTC
.	TRBV12-5	TRBJ2-7	once	CASGSVVYEQYF	TGTGCTAGTGGCTCAGTGGTTTACGAGCAGTACTTC
.	TRBV7-9	TRBJ2-7	.	CASTTETYEQYF	TGTGCCAGTACGACAGAGACCTACGAGCAGTACTTC
TRBD1	TRBV28	TRBJ1-1	.	CASSTQGARAEAFF	TGTGCCAGCAGTACACAGGGGGCCCGGGCTGAAGCTTTCTTT
.	TRBV2	TRBJ2-3	.	CASSPDFGYTDTQYF	TGTGCCAGCAGCCCGGACTTCGGTTACACAGATACGCAGTATTTT
.	TRBV7-9	TRBJ1-2	.	CASSFDTVNYGYTF	TGTGCCAGCAGCTTCGATACAGTCAACTATGGCTACACCTTC
TRBD1	TRBV7-9	TRBJ1-1	few	CASRFQGVEAFF	TGTGCCAGCAGATTCCAGGGGGTCGAAGCTTTCTTT
TRBD1	TRBV27	TRBJ1-3	.	CASSTGVGNTIYF	TGTGCCAGCAGTACAGGGGTAGGAAACACCATATATTTT
TRBD1	TRBV28	TRBJ2-1	.	CASSLEGGTGGNEQFF	TGTGCCAGCAGTTTGGAGGGAGGGACAGGGGGCAATGAGCAGTTCTTC
.	TRBV28	TRBJ1-5	.	CASMTSTTVQPQHF	TGTGCCAGCATGACTTCGACGACAGTTCAGCCCCAGCATTTT
.	TRBV9	TRBJ1-2	.	CARKNRVHGYTF	TGTGCCAGAAAGAACAGGGTACATGGCTACACCTTC
TRBD2	TRBV7-3	TRBJ2-3	.	CASSPRTSGSTDTQYF	TGTGCCAGCAGCCCCCGGACTAGCGGTAGCACAGATACGCAGTATTTT
.	TRBV3-1/TRBV3-2	TRBJ1-1	.	CASSTYLKEAFF	TGTGCCAGCAGTACGTACCTAAAGGAAGCTTTCTTT
.	TRBV18	TRBJ1-6	few	CASSPPQGGDSPLHF	TGTGCCAGCTCACCACCGCAGGGAGGTGATTCACCCCTCCACTTT
TRBD1	TRBV2	TRBJ1-1	.	CASRWGQGLRETEAFF	TGTGCCAGCAGATGGGGACAGGGGTTGAGGGAGACTGAAGCTTTCTTT
TRBD2	TRBV9	TRBJ2-1	.	CASSDGTSYNEQFF	TGTGCCAGCAGCGACGGGACTAGTTACAATGAGCAGTTCTTC
.	TRBV7-9	TRBJ1-5	.	CASSLGPGGNQPQHF	TGTGCCAGCAGCTTAGGTCCAGGGGGCAATCAGCCCCAGCATTTT
.	TRBV21-1	TRBJ1-2	.	CASSLRDRTNYGYTF	TGTGCCAGCAGCTTACGGGACAGAACTAACTATGGCTACACCTTC
.	TRBV5-1	TRBJ2-7	.	CASSLALDGNDYEQYF	TGCGCCAGCAGCTTGGCGCTGGACGGGAACGACTACGAGCAGTACTTC
TRBD1	TRBV2	TRBJ1-6	.	CASRKTTGDNSPLHF	TGTGCCAGCAGAAAGACGACAGGGGACAATTCACCCCTCCACTTT
TRBD1	TRBV7-9	TRBJ2-3	.	CASSPRQGGGTDTQYF	TGTGCCAGCAGCCCCCGACAGGGTGGGGGCACAGATACGCAGTATTTT